The sample holds a few counts of the clone carrying this T cell receptor beta chain. This specimen belongs to a study of blood T cell repertoires in COVID-19. Study-wide background: Samples representing acute and convalescent COVID-19 were sourced from the United States, Italy and Spain. From T cells, B-cell-depleted T cells, or PBMCs came the material, which was cDNA or gDNA.

Source study methods: Cell counts per sample came from amplifying reference gene primers. This table comes from immunoSEQ multiplex PCR, and its TCRdb copy is limited to in-frame clones, with some not included. V, J and clone size were drawn from that table, and D and trimming were deduced from the DNA. The sample records hundreds of thousands of clones, approximately 84% being singletons. This receptor was identified in a woman older than 75 with acute or convalescent COVID-19. The material sequenced was peripheral blood.

The DNA for the CDR3 is TGTGCCAGTGGCTCGGGGGGAAATGAAAAACTGTTTTTT. Translation: CASGSGGNEKLFF. The V gene is TRBV19, the J gene TRBJ1-4, with D maybe TRBD1 (5 bases). The CDR3 is made up of 13 amino acids. Between the trimmed V and J ends, which lost 8 bases and 5 bases, there was a span of 12 bases. Germline V lookup: CDR1 LNHDA, CDR2 SQIVND (reference sequence). The variable domain in full, with the rest retrieved from reference TRBV19 and TRBJ1-4, is DGGITQSPKYLFRKEGQNVTLSCEQNLNHDAMYWYRQDPGQGLRLIYYSQIVNDFQKGDIAEGYSVSREKKESFPLTVTSAQKNPTAFYLCASGSGGNEKLFFGSGTQLSVL.